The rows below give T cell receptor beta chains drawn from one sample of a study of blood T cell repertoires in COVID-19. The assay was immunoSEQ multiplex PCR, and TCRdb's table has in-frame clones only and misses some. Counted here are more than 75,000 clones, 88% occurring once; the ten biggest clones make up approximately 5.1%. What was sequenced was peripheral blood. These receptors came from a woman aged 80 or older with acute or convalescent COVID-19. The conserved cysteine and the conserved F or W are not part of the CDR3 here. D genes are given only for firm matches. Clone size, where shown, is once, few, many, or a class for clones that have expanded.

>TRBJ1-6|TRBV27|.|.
ASSLLGRGNNSPLH
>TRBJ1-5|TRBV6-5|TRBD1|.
ASSQDRDQPQH
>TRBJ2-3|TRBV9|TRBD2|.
ASSPSVGGGTDTQY
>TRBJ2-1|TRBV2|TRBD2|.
ASSPGLAGVSNEQF
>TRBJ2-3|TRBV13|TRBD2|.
ASSLRLASTDTQY
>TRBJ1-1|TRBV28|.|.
ATLNMNTEAF
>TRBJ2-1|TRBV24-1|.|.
ATSEFRDFNEQF
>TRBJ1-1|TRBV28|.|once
ASRLQWNTEAF
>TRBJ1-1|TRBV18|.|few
ASSRSGVGTEAF
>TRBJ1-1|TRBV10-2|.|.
ASSGINRDFTEAF
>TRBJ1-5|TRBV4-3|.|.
ASSPGGAGEQPQH
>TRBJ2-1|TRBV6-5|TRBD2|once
ASSTTSGSDEQF
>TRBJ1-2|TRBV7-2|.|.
ASSPNPRGVPYGYT
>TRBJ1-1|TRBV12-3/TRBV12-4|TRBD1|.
ASRSLRGEAF
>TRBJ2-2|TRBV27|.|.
ASSHRSNTGELF
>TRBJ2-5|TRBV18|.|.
ASSVDRTGETQY
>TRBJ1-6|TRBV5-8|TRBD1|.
ASSLGRGQGEGPLH
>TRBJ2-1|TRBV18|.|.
ASSPPVGSGSVYNEQF
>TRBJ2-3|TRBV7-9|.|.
ASSLAGSATDTQY
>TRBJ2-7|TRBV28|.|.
ASSFLVPYEQY
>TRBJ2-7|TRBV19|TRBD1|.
ASSTPGQGTYEQY
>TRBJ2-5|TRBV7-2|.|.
ASSLGLWETQY